Listed below are T cell receptor beta chains from one sample, sequenced in a study of blood T cell repertoires in COVID-19. Data came from immunoSEQ multiplex PCR; TCRdb stores just in-frame clones and leaves some out. Here the sample spans 10,000 to 15,000 clones, about 80% being singletons. Sequenced input: peripheral blood. These receptors came from a human donor in a cohort sampled during active COVID-19. The CDR3 runs from the conserved cysteine through the conserved F or W. A D gene is named only where the DNA matches it firmly. Some rows mark clone size as missing; the rest say once, few, many or name a class of expanded clone.

D: .; V: TRBV6-5; J: TRBJ2-7; size: .; DNA: TGTGCCAGCAAACACTCCGGGAACAAACAAAGCGAGCAGTACTTC; CDR3: CASKHSGNKQSEQYF
D: .; V: TRBV6-6; J: TRBJ1-3; size: .; DNA: TGTGCCAGCAGTAACTCCCCCGGGGGTGGAAACACCATATATTTT; CDR3: CASSNSPGGGNTIYF
D: .; V: TRBV18; J: TRBJ1-1; size: .; DNA: TGTGCCAGCTCACCACAGGGGGTGAACACTGAAGCTTTCTTT; CDR3: CASSPQGVNTEAFF
D: TRBD1; V: TRBV19; J: TRBJ1-1; size: .; DNA: TGTGCCAGTAGTATGAAGGGGGCGAGCGGGAACACTGAAGCTTTCTTT; CDR3: CASSMKGASGNTEAFF
D: TRBD1; V: TRBV5-6; J: TRBJ2-5; size: .; DNA: TGTGCCAGCAGCGTCCGGACAGGGTTCGAGACCCAGTACTTC; CDR3: CASSVRTGFETQYF
D: .; V: TRBV28; J: TRBJ1-5; size: .; DNA: TGTGCCAGCAGTTTAGTACGGGGGAATCAGCCCCAGCATTTT; CDR3: CASSLVRGNQPQHF
D: TRBD1; V: TRBV7-3; J: TRBJ2-5; size: once; DNA: TGTGCCAGCAGTCAGGGGGCCCAAGAGACCCAGTACTTC; CDR3: CASSQGAQETQYF
D: TRBD1; V: TRBV7-2; J: TRBJ2-3; size: .; DNA: TGTGCCAGCAGCCGGGACAGGGCGGACGATACGCAGTATTTT; CDR3: CASSRDRADDTQYF
D: TRBD2; V: TRBV10-2; J: TRBJ2-7; size: .; DNA: TGCGCCAGCAGGTTTAGCGGGGGGGCTTACGAGCAGTACTTC; CDR3: CASRFSGGAYEQYF
D: TRBD1; V: TRBV15; J: TRBJ1-4; size: .; DNA: TGTGCCACCAGCAGAGCAGGGGGGCGCGCAACTAATGAAAAACTGTTTTTT; CDR3: CATSRAGGRATNEKLFF
D: TRBD1; V: TRBV6-2/TRBV6-3; J: TRBJ2-1; size: .; DNA: TGTGCCAGCAGTTACCCCGGGACAGGGGGGTACAATGAGCAGTTCTTC; CDR3: CASSYPGTGGYNEQFF
D: TRBD1; V: TRBV19; J: TRBJ1-6; size: .; DNA: TGTGCCAGTAGTGCCCGTGCAGGGACAGGGGGCCTTAAGACAAATTCACCCCTCCACTTT; CDR3: CASSARAGTGGLKTNSPLHF
D: .; V: TRBV6-5; J: TRBJ2-5; size: .; DNA: TGTGCCAGCGTTAGACAGGAGTACCAAGAGACCCAGTACTTC; CDR3: CASVRQEYQETQYF
D: .; V: TRBV19; J: TRBJ2-2; size: .; DNA: TGTGCCAGTAGCCCTAGACAGGCCTACACCGGGGAGCTGTTTTTT; CDR3: CASSPRQAYTGELFF
D: .; V: TRBV5-1; J: TRBJ2-5; size: .; DNA: TGCGCCAGCAGCTTGGCCGGACTAATCGAGACCCAGTACTTC; CDR3: CASSLAGLIETQYF
D: .; V: TRBV19; J: TRBJ1-5; size: once; DNA: TGTGCCAGTAGTATGAGGGATAGCAATCAGCCCCAGCATTTT; CDR3: CASSMRDSNQPQHF
D: .; V: TRBV5-4; J: TRBJ1-1; size: .; DNA: TGTGCCAGCAGCTTAAGTGCAGTGATGAACACTGAAGCTTTCTTT; CDR3: CASSLSAVMNTEAFF
D: .; V: TRBV4-2; J: TRBJ2-7; size: .; DNA: TGTGCCAGCAGCCGGGAGGTGGCGAGCGAGCAGTACTTC; CDR3: CASSREVASEQYF
D: .; V: TRBV5-8; J: TRBJ1-3; size: .; DNA: TGTGCCAGCAGCCCCAGGCCGTCTGGAAACACCATATATTTT; CDR3: CASSPRPSGNTIYF
D: TRBD1; V: TRBV7-8; J: TRBJ2-5; size: .; DNA: TGTGCCAGCAGCTTAGCGTGGGACAGCCAAGAGACCCAGTACTTC; CDR3: CASSLAWDSQETQYF
D: .; V: TRBV3-1/TRBV3-2; J: TRBJ1-2; size: .; DNA: TGTGCCAGCAGCCAAGGAGGGAGGAGTAGAGCTAACTATGGCTACACCTTC; CDR3: CASSQGGRSRANYGYTF
D: .; V: TRBV5-6; J: TRBJ2-1; size: .; DNA: TGTGCCAGCAGTCGGACAGTTTCTAGCTCCTACAATGAGCAGTTCTTC; CDR3: CASSRTVSSSYNEQFF
D: TRBD1; V: TRBV6-6; J: TRBJ2-7; size: .; DNA: TGTGCCAGCAGTACTTCAGGACAGGCCAGATACGAGCAGTACTTC; CDR3: CASSTSGQARYEQYF
D: TRBD1; V: TRBV25-1; J: TRBJ2-1; size: .; DNA: TGTGCCAGCAGTGAATTGGAGGGGACAGGGGGTTTTACGAATGAGCAGTTCTTC; CDR3: CASSELEGTGGFTNEQFF
D: .; V: TRBV5-1; J: TRBJ2-7; size: .; DNA: TGCGCCAGCAAACCCGCCGGAACCCAGGGATACGAGCAGTACTTC; CDR3: CASKPAGTQGYEQYF
D: TRBD1; V: TRBV4-2; J: TRBJ2-1; size: .; DNA: TGTGCCAGCAGCCAGCAAGGGCTGGGGACAGGGAGGAATGAGCAGTTCTTC; CDR3: CASSQQGLGTGRNEQFF
D: .; V: TRBV12-3/TRBV12-4; J: TRBJ2-1; size: .; DNA: TGTGCCAGCACCAGTTACAATGAGCAGTTCTTC; CDR3: CASTSYNEQFF
D: TRBD1; V: TRBV7-8; J: TRBJ1-6; size: few; DNA: TGTGCCAGCAGCTTAGTGACAGGGGTTAATTCACCCCTCCACTTT; CDR3: CASSLVTGVNSPLHF